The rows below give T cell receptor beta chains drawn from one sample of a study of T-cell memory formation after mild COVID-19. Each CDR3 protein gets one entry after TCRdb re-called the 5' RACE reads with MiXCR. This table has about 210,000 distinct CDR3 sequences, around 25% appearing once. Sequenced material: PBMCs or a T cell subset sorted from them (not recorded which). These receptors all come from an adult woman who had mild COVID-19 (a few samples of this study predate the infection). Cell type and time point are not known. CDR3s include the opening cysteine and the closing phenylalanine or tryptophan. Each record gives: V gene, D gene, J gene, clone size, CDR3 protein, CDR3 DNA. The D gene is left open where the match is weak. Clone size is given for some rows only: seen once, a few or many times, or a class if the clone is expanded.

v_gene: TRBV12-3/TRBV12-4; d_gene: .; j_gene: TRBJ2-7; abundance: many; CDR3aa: CASSLSSEQYF; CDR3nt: TGCGCCAGCAGCTTGTCTTCCGAGCAGTACTTC
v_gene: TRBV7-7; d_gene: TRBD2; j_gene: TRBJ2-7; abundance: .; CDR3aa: CASSLAGLATEQYF; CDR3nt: TGTGCTAGCAGCTTGGCGGGACTAGCTACCGAGCAGTACTTC
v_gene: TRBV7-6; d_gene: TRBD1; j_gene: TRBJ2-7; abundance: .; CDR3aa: CASRQGGTGRHEQYF; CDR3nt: TGTGCCAGCAGACAGGGGGGGACAGGGCGTCACGAGCAGTACTTC
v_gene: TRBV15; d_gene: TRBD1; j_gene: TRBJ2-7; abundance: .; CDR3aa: CATSSYSGTGADEQYF; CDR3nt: TGTGCCACCAGCAGTTATAGCGGGACAGGGGCCGACGAGCAGTACTTC
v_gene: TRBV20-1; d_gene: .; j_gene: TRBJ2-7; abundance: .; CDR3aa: CSARDPGAQSYEQYF; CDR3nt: TGCAGTGCTAGAGATCCGGGAGCCCAGTCCTACGAGCAGTACTTC
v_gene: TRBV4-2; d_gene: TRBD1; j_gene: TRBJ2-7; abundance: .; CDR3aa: CASSPRRTGDYEQYF; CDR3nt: TGTGCCAGCAGCCCGCGTCGGACAGGGGACTACGAGCAGTACTTC
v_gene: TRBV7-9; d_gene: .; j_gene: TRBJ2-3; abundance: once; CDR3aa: CAGSIGGDTQYF; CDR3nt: TGTGCCGGGAGTATCGGTGGAGATACGCAGTATTTT
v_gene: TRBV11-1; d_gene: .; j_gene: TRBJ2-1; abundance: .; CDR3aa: CASSQKRRQGGNEQFF; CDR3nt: TGTGCCAGCAGCCAGAAGAGGAGGCAGGGGGGAAATGAGCAGTTCTTC
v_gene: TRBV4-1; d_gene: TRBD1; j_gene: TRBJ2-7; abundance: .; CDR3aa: CASSQIRWGGQGRYEQYF; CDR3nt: TGCGCCAGCAGCCAGATACGGTGGGGGGGACAGGGACGGTACGAGCAGTACTTC
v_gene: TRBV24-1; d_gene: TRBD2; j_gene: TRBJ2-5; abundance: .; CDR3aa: CATSDGGGETQYF; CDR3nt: TGTGCCACCAGTGATGGGGGGGGAGAGACCCAGTACTTC
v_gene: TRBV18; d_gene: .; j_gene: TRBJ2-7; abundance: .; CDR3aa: CASSPRVAEQYF; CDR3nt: TGTGCCAGCTCACCCAGGGTCGCCGAGCAGTACTTC
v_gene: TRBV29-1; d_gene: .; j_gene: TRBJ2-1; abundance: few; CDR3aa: CSVGSVGYNEQFF; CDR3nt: TGCAGCGTTGGTTCGGTAGGGTACAATGAGCAGTTCTTC
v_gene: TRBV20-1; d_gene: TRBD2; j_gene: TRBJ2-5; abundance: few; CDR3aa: CSARKRAGQETQYF; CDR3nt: TGCAGTGCTAGGAAACGAGCGGGGCAAGAGACCCAGTACTTC
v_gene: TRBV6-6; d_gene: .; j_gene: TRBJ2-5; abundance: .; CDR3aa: CASSSGTPETQYF; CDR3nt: TGTGCCAGCAGTTCCGGGACCCCAGAGACCCAGTACTTC
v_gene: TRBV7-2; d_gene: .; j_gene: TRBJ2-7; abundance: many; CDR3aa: CASTPRVVHEQYF; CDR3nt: TGTGCCAGCACTCCGAGGGTTGTCCACGAGCAGTACTTC
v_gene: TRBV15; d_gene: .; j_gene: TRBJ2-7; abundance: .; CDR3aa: CATSDGYEQYF; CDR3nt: TGTGCCACCAGCGATGGCTACGAGCAGTACTTC
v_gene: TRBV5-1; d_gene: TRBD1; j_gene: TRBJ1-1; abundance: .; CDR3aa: CASSFQGAVNTEAFF; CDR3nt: TGCGCCAGCAGCTTTCAGGGGGCAGTGAACACTGAAGCTTTCTTT
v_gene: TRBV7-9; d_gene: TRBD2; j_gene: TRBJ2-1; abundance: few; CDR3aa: CASSLARGTSGHMSSYNEQFF; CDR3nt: TGTGCCAGCAGCTTAGCGCGGGGGACTAGCGGGCACATGAGCTCCTACAATGAGCAGTTCTTC
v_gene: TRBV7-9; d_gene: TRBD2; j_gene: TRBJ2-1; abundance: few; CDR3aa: CASSMGLAGLLNNEQFF; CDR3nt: TGTGCCAGCAGCATGGGGCTAGCGGGGCTCTTGAATAATGAGCAGTTCTTC
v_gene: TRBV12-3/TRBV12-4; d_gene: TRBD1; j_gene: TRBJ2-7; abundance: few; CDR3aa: CASSPQGMGYEQYF; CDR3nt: TGTGCCAGCAGTCCACAGGGGATGGGGTACGAGCAGTACTTC
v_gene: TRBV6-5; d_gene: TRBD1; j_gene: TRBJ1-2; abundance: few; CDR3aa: CASSTTGAYGYTF; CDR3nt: TGTGCCAGCAGTACGACAGGGGCCTATGGCTACACCTTC
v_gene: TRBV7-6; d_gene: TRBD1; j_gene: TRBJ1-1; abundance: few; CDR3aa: CASSLADRGPTEAFF; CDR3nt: TGTGCCAGCAGCTTAGCCGACAGGGGTCCCACTGAAGCTTTCTTT
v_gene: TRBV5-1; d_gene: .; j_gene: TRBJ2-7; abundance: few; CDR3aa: CASSLVQLGDEQYF; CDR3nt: TGCGCCAGCAGCTTGGTGCAGCTCGGCGACGAGCAGTACTTC
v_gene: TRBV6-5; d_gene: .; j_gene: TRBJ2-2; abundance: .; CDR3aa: CASRSVQGGPGELFF; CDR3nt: TGTGCCAGCAGGAGTGTACAGGGTGGTCCCGGGGAGCTGTTTTTT
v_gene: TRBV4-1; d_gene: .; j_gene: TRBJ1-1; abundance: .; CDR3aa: CASSQDGGRAGELNTEAFF; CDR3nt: TGCGCCAGCAGCCAAGATGGAGGCAGGGCAGGTGAACTGAACACTGAAGCTTTCTTT
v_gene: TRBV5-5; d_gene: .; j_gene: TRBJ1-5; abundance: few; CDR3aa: CASSLERPTGSNQPQHF; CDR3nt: TGTGCCAGCAGCTTGGAGCGGCCGACCGGGAGCAATCAGCCCCAGCATTTT
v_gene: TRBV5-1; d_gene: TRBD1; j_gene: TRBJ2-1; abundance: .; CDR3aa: CASSAGTGGANEQFF; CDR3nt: TGCGCCAGCAGCGCCGGGACAGGGGGGGCCAATGAGCAGTTCTTC
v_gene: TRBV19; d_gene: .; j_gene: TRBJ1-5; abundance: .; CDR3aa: CASSPLDWGGGNQPQHF; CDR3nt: TGTGCCAGTAGTCCCCTCGACTGGGGCGGAGGGAATCAGCCCCAGCATTTT
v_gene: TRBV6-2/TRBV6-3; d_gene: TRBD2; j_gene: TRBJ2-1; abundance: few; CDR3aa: CASSYRASGRAEADNEQFF; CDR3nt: TGTGCCAGCAGTTACCGGGCTAGCGGGAGGGCCGAGGCCGACAATGAGCAGTTCTTC
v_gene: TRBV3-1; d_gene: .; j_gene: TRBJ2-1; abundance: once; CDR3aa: CASSQVRKSQFF; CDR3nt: TGTGCCAGCAGCCAAGTGAGGAAGAGCCAGTTCTTC
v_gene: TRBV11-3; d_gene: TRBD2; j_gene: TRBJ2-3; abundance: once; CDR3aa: CASSPRTSGTSDTQYF; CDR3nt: TGTGCCAGCAGCCCGAGGACTAGCGGGACGTCAGATACGCAGTATTTT
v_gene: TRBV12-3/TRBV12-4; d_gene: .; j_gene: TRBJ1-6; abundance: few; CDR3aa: CASSFNNSPLHF; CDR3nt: TGTGCCAGCAGTTTCAATAATTCACCCCTCCACTTT
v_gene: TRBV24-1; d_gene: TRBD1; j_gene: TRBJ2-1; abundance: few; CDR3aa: CATSALDREKQFF; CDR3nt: TGTGCCACCAGTGCCCTCGACAGGGAAAAGCAGTTCTTC
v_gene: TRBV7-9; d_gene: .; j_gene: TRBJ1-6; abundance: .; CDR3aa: CASSLGSRNSPLHF; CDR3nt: TGTGCCAGCAGCTTGGGCAGTCGTAATTCACCCCTCCACTTT
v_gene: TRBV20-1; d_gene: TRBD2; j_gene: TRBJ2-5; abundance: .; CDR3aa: CSARPQISGGPETQYF; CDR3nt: TGCAGTGCTAGACCCCAGATTAGCGGGGGGCCAGAGACCCAGTACTTC
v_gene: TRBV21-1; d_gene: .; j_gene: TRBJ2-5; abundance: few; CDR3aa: CASSIGLAEETQYF; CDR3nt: TGTGCCAGCAGCATAGGACTAGCGGAAGAGACCCAGTACTTC
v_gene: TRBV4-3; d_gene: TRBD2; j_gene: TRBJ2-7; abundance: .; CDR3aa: CASSQDLAGGQLYF; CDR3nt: TGCGCCAGCAGCCAAGACTTAGCGGGAGGGCAACTGTACTTC
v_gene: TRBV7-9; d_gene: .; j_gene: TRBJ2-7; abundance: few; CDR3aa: CASSSDTIYEQYF; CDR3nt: TGTGCCAGCAGCTCAGATACCATCTACGAGCAGTACTTC
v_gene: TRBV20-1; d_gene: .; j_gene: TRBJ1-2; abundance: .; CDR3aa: CSASTGALGYTF; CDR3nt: TGCAGTGCTAGTACTGGGGCGTTAGGCTACACCTTC
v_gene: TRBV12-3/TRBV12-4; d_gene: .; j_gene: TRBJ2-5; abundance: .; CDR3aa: CASTLGGTETQYF; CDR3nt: TGTGCCAGCACCCTAGGGGGTACAGAGACCCAGTACTTC
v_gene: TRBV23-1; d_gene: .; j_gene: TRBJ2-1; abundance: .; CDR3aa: CASSHGGNEQFF; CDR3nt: TGCGCCAGCAGTCATGGTGGGAATGAGCAGTTCTTC
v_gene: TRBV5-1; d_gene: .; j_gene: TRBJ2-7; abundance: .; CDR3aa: CASSFRDYPYEQYF; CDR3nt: TGCGCCAGCAGCTTTAGGGATTACCCCTACGAGCAGTACTTC
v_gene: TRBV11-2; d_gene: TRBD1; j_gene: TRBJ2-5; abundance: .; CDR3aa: CASSWTGEGTQYF; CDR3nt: TGTGCCAGCAGCTGGACAGGGGAAGGGACCCAGTACTTC
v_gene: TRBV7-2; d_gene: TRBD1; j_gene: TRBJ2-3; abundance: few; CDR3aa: CASRRRGLADTQYF; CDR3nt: TGTGCCAGCAGGAGAAGGGGGCTTGCAGATACGCAGTATTTT
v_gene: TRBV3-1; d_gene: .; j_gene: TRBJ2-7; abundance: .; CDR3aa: CASSHLWTRRDEQYF; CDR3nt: TGTGCCAGCAGCCACCTTTGGACCCGAAGGGACGAGCAGTACTTC
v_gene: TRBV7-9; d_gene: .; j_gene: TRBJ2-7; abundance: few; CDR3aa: CASSLAAGGNEQYF; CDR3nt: TGTGCCAGCAGCTTAGCGGCAGGGGGGAACGAGCAGTACTTC
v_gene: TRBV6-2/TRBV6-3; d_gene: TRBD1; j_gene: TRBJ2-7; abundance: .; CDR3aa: CASSQDRGLEQYF; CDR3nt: TGTGCCAGCAGCCAGGACAGGGGGCTGGAGCAGTACTTC
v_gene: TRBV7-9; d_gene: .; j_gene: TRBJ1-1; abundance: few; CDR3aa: CASSLGLTEAFF; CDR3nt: TGTGCCAGCAGTCTGGGGCTAACTGAAGCTTTCTTT
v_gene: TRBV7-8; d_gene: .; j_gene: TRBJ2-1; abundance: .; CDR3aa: CASSEGAPEQFF; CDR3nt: TGTGCCAGCAGCGAGGGAGCCCCTGAGCAGTTCTTC